The sequence of this TCR beta chain was determined in a study of glioma-infiltrating T cells after dendritic cell vaccination. Sequencing was performed with immunoSEQ multiplex PCR; in TCRdb, only in-frame clones are kept and a portion is missing. The sample holds 95,000 to 110,000 clones, roughly 79% seen once. The CDR3 is 17 residues long. From germline, CDR1 is SGDLS and CDR2 YYNGEE. V was pared by 7 bases and J by 0 bases, with 9 bases of the junction left unmatched. The sample was blood, taken before dendritic cell vaccination. The TCR was taken from a human donor with glioblastoma. The chain employs TRBV9 and TRBJ2-1; 11 bases are a match to TRBD2. The CDR3 DNA reads TGTGCCAGCGGGAGTAGCGGGGGGGGTTTCTCCTACAATGAGCAGTTCTTC. The encoded protein is CASGSSGGGFSYNEQFF.